This entry lists 24 T cell receptor beta chains sequenced from one sample in a study of beta chain features in type 1 diabetes. TCRB transcripts that were expressed got sequenced, as all of the isolated RNA had been reverse transcribed. Libraries were prepared by immunoSEQ multiplex PCR; TCRdb keeps only in-frame clonotypes and omits some of them. The data hold roughly 340,000 clones, with 10% to 15% observed a single time. General observations from the study: Across all four CD4+ subsets, people with type 1 diabetes showed modestly shorter TCRB CDR3s.

The antigens for these receptors are not known. Sequencing was performed on naive CD4+ T cells from blood. The receptors stem from a woman aged 18-29 years with type 1 diabetes.

The chain links TRBV16 to TRBJ2-1; no clear D gene. The CDR3 spans 11 residues. Germline assignment: CDR1 KGHSY and CDR2 FQNENV. The V and J ends lost 5 bases and 12 bases respectively, with 11 bases between them. CDR3 coding DNA: TGTGCCAGCAGCTTCAAACGAGGGCAGTTCTTC. It translates to CASSFKRGQFF.

This clone appeared a few times. DNA of the CDR3: TGCGCCAGCAGCCAAGATGGATGGGGGGGCAATCAGCCCCAGCATTTT. Protein sequence: CASSQDGWGGNQPQHF. The chain couples TRBV4-3 to TRBJ1-5; TRBD1 might be the D (5 bases). CDR1 and CDR2 (germline): LGHNA, YSLEER. This CDR3 is built from 16 residues. The V end lost 0 bases, the J end lost 2 bases, and 11 bases lay between the germline ends.

The V and J genes are TRBV4-1 and TRBJ2-5; D possibly corresponds to TRBD1 (5 bases). Per the germline V gene, CDR1 is MGHRA and CDR2 is YSYEKL. This CDR3 spans 14 amino acids. Trimming cost V 0 bases and J 3 bases, with 8 bases left between them. CDR3 bases: TGCGCCAGCAGCCAAGATCCAGGGAAAGAGACCCAGTACTTC. This codes for CASSQDPGKETQYF.

This clone was seen a handful of times. The chain carries TRBV5-1 and TRBJ2-7; D is perhaps TRBD2 (5 bases). CDR1 is SGHRS and CDR2 is YFSETQ in the germline V gene. The CDR3 has 11 residues. The ends were cut back, 0 bases at V and 9 bases at J, with 7 bases in the middle. The CDR3 bases are TGCGCCAGCAGCTTGGAGGGAGTGCAGTACTTC. It encodes CASSLEGVQYF.

The gene calls are TRBV25-1 and TRBJ2-2, with TRBD2 identical over 7 bases. Trimming at V came to 3 bases and at J to 3 bases, leaving 7 bases not matched to a gene. Germline V gene data show CDR1 as MGHDK and CDR2 as SYGVNS. This CDR3 spans 16 amino acids. DNA of the CDR3: TGTGCCAGCAGTGACGTAGGACTAGGAGACACCGGGGAGCTGTTTTTT. Translated: CASSDVGLGDTGELFF.

This clone turned up a few times. V and J are TRBV30 and TRBJ1-1; TRBD1 might be the D (6 bases). The germline V gene encodes CDR1 GTSNPN and CDR2 SVGIG (reference sequence). The CDR3 has 15 amino acids. The germline V and J ends were trimmed by 2 bases and 2 bases, with 15 bases remaining between them. CDR3 region: CAWSRQGGGNTEAFF. The CDR3 region has the DNA TGTGCCTGGAGTAGGCAGGGCGGGGGCAACACTGAAGCTTTCTTT.

The sample holds a few counts of this clone. The chain carries TRBV7-2 and TRBJ1-5; tentative D call: TRBD1 (6 bases). CDR1 is SGHTA and CDR2 is FQGNSA in the germline V gene. This CDR3 comprises 15 residues. V was cut by 8 bases and J by 1 base, with 15 bases left in between. DNA for the CDR3: TGTGCCAGCGCCTCCTCTAGGGGGAGCAATCAGCCCCAGCATTTT. The encoded protein is CASASSRGSNQPQHF.

The chain links TRBV6-5 to TRBJ2-7, with D possibly matching TRBD1 (6 bases). The ends were cut back, 6 bases at V and 7 bases at J, with 16 bases in the middle. Germline-derived CDR1 and CDR2 are MNHEY and SVGAGI. The CDR3 is made up of 13 amino acids. CDR3 sequence: CASSYGQSQEQYF. Written as DNA, the CDR3 is TGTGCCAGCAGCTACGGACAGTCGCAGGAGCAGTACTTC.

In this sample, this clone turned up a few times. The gene calls are TRBV13 and TRBJ2-5; the D is unclear. V shed 0 bases and J shed 5 bases, with 13 bases lying between them. Germline loops: CDR1 PRHDT, CDR2 FYEKMQ (reference sequence). The length of the CDR3 is 15 residues. This CDR3 is CASSLGARGGETQYF. CDR3 coding DNA: TGTGCCAGCAGCTTAGGTGCTAGAGGTGGGGAGACCCAGTACTTC.

This rearrangement joins TRBV27 to TRBJ1-2; D is unresolved. CDR3 size: 15 residues. Germline V gene data show CDR1 as MNHEY and CDR2 as SMNVEV (reference sequence). Trimming took 3 bases from V and 2 from J, leaving 13 bases between them. CDR3 coding DNA: TGTGCCAGCAGTTTGATTCCTACAGCAAACTATGGCTACACCTTC. Its protein product is CASSLIPTANYGYTF.

The chain combines TRBV10-3 with TRBJ1-1; 7 bases fit TRBD1. Germline assignment: CDR1 ENHRY and CDR2 SYGVKD. The CDR3 runs 14 residues. V was pared by 6 bases and J by 1 base, with 5 bases of the junction left unmatched. The CDR3 region has the DNA TGTGCCATCAGAGGACAGGCGACGAACACTGAAGCTTTCTTT. Residues: CAIRGQATNTEAFF.

This clone was counted between two and nine times. The J gene is TRBJ1-6, the V gene TRBV7-8; D gene unclear. In germline, CDR1 is SGHVS, CDR2 FQNEAQ. Trimming stripped 7 bases from V and 10 bases from J, with 14 bases between. CDR3 length: 13 amino acids. Here the CDR3 DNA reads TGTGCCAGCAAGATGGGAATAGCGTCACCCCTCCACTTT. Translating gives CASKMGIASPLHF.

This chain connects TRBV19 to TRBJ1-5; a possible D gene is TRBD1 (6 bases). The CDR3 covers 14 residues. Deletions cut 4 bases from V and 3 bases from J, with 10 bases between. The germline gives CDR1 LNHDA, CDR2 SQIVND (reference sequence). The CDR3 region is CASSRTGTNQPQHF. The CDR3 nucleotides are TGTGCCAGTAGTAGAACAGGGACCAATCAGCCCCAGCATTTT.

The V gene is TRBV23-1, the J gene TRBJ2-7; D possibly corresponds to TRBD2 (6 bases). TRBV23-1 is reported as an ORF; its role is uncertain. The V end was cut by 8 bases, the J end by 0 bases, with 23 bases between. The length of the CDR3 is 17 residues. CDR3 residues: CASPQIGGIHFSYEQYF. The CDR3 bases are TGCGCCAGCCCTCAAATCGGCGGGATTCACTTCTCCTACGAGCAGTACTTC.

CDR3 amino acids: CASSGGTDYGYTF. For the CDR3, the DNA is TGTGCCAGCAGCGGGGGGACCGACTATGGCTACACCTTC. The chain links TRBV11-2 to TRBJ1-2; possibly TRBD1 for D (5 bases). Germline loops: CDR1 SGHAT, CDR2 FQNNGV. The CDR3 is 13 amino acids. The V end lost 5 bases, the J end lost 3 bases, and 10 bases lay between the germline ends. Full variable domain (outside the CDR3, taken from reference TRBV11-2 and TRBJ1-2): EAGVAQSPRYKIIEKRQSVAFWCNPISGHATLYWYQQILGQGPKLLIQFQNNGVVDDSQLPKDRFSAERLKGVDSTLKIQPAKLEDSAVYLCASSGGTDYGYTFGSGTRLTVV.

The genes are TRBV9 and TRBJ1-1; no clear D. The germline V gene encodes CDR1 SGDLS and CDR2 YYNGEE. V was cut by 0 bases and J by 0 bases, with 12 bases left in between. This CDR3 region has 16 residues. The CDR3 DNA sequence: TGTGCCAGCAGCGTAGCCCCAGAACTAATGAACACTGAAGCTTTCTTT. Translated, it gives CASSVAPELMNTEAFF.

This clone was observed a few times. The chain uses TRBV5-4 and TRBJ2-3, with a possible D match to TRBD2 (6 bases). This CDR3 is 15 amino acids long. CDR1 and CDR2 from the germline V gene are SGHNT and YYREEE (reference sequence). Deletions cut 0 bases from V and 0 bases from J, with 8 bases between. The CDR3 DNA reads as TGTGCCAGCAGCTTGGCTAGCGCAAGCACAGATACGCAGTATTTT. Translating it yields CASSLASASTDTQYF.

This clone came up a few times. V gene TRBV9 combines with J gene TRBJ2-7, with 9 bases that match TRBD2. Germline assignment: CDR1 SGDLS and CDR2 YYNGEE. Trimming removed 4 bases from V and 1 base from J; junction bases left unmatched: 9. CDR3 length: 16 amino acids. In DNA, the CDR3 is TGTGCCAGCAGCCCAGGGGGTAGCGGGAGTTCCTACGAGCAGTACTTC. It translates to CASSPGGSGSSYEQYF.

This rearrangement joins TRBV7-2 to TRBJ2-1, with TRBD2 matching over 7 bases. The CDR3 length is 14 residues. V dropped 5 bases and J dropped 5; count of bases not matched to a gene: 6. Germline V gene lookup returns CDR1 SGHTA and CDR2 FQGNSA. This CDR3 is CASSPRTRDNEQFF. For the CDR3, the DNA is TGTGCCAGCAGCCCTAGGACTAGGGACAATGAGCAGTTCTTC.

The rearrangement uses TRBV14 and TRBJ2-7; D perhaps matches TRBD2 (6 bases). Trimming cost V 4 bases and J 0 bases, with 16 bases left between them. The CDR3 is 16 residues long. Germline CDR1 and CDR2: SGHDN and FVKESK. In DNA, the CDR3 is TGTGCCAGCAGCCGTCTCCGGGACTCATACTCCTACGAGCAGTACTTC. It yields the protein CASSRLRDSYSYEQYF.

This clone was seen more than once but under ten times. This chain joins TRBV2 and TRBJ2-5, with 10 bases that match TRBD2. Trimming removed 6 bases from V and 0 bases from J; junction bases left unmatched: 7. The germline gives CDR1 SNHLY, CDR2 FYNNEI. CDR3 length: 16 amino acids. The CDR3 reads CASRRSLAGYQETQYF. DNA of the CDR3: TGTGCCAGCAGAAGATCACTAGCGGGGTACCAAGAGACCCAGTACTTC.

The gene calls are TRBV9 and TRBJ1-2; the D is unclear. V dropped 4 bases and J dropped 9 bases, with 10 bases sitting between them. Germline V gene data show CDR1 as SGDLS and CDR2 as YYNGEE. The CDR3 sequence is 11 residues long. As DNA, the CDR3 is TGTGCCAGCAGCCTCGGGGTTCGCTACACCTTC. Protein: CASSLGVRYTF.

In its sample, this clone was seen a few times. The rearrangement links TRBV9 to TRBJ2-1; 11 nucleotides agree with TRBD2. The germline gives CDR1 SGDLS, CDR2 YYNGEE. The CDR3 consists of 14 residues. The V gene end was trimmed by 4 bases and the J gene end by 9 bases; junction bases not matched to a gene: 6. CDR3 sequence: CASSSTLAGGEQFF. The CDR3 DNA sequence: TGTGCCAGCAGCTCCACTCTAGCGGGAGGTGAGCAGTTCTTC.

The table lists this clone with a few counts. J is TRBJ2-5 and V is TRBV7-8; D is possibly TRBD2 (6 bases). CDR3 length: 14 amino acids. Germline V CDR1 and CDR2: SGHVS, FQNEAQ. V shed 5 bases and J shed 1 base, with 11 bases lying between them. The CDR3 here is CASSPVTSQETQYF. In nucleotides, the CDR3 is TGTGCCAGCAGCCCGGTGACTAGCCAAGAGACCCAGTACTTC.